This T cell receptor beta chain was retrieved from a study of blood T cell repertoires in COVID-19. In the original workflow: Counts of nucleated cells, estimated from reference gene primer amplification, were obtained. Assay used: immunoSEQ multiplex PCR; TCRdb lists only in-frame clones, some missing. The V and J calls and the clone size are those of that table, but D and trimming were determined from the DNA. The sample has 250,000 or so clones; approximately 80% are singletons. The CDR3 consists of 14 residues. With 7 bases removed from V and 3 bases from J, the gap between germline ends came to 12 bases. Looked up from germline, CDR1 is MNHEY and CDR2 is SMNVEV (reference sequence). This clone has only a few counts.

V gene TRBV27 combines with J gene TRBJ2-2; D may be TRBD1 (6 bases). Material for sequencing was peripheral blood. This clonotype was sampled from a man aged 25-45 years who had recovered from COVID-19. The CDR3 DNA reads as TGTGCCAGCACAGTCAGGGGAGACACCGGGGAGCTGTTTTTT. Amino acids: CASTVRGDTGELFF.